This T cell receptor (beta chain) appears in the sequencing data of a study of blood T cell repertoires in COVID-19. Study-level background: PBMCs, B-cell-depleted T cells, or T cells provided the cDNA or gDNA that made up the material.

Per the authors' pipeline: Counts of nucleated cells, estimated from reference gene primer amplification, were obtained. Clones were sequenced by immunoSEQ multiplex PCR, and TCRdb holds only the in-frame ones, with some missing. V, J and clone size were drawn from that table, and D and trimming were deduced from the DNA. The sample shows 300,000 to 450,000 clones, approximately 87% of them seen only once. Source material: PBMCs or T cells enriched from blood (not recorded which). The TCR originated in a man aged 25-45 years who had recovered from COVID-19.

CDR3 nucleotides: TGTGCCAGCAGTTATCCCGGGACAGCGTCTGGAAACACCATATATTTT. This encodes CASSYPGTASGNTIYF. The rearrangement links TRBV6-5 to TRBJ1-3, with 7 bases aligning to TRBD1. This CDR3 region has 16 residues. V shed 3 bases and J 1 base; nucleotides not matched to a gene: 6. CDR1 and CDR2 from the germline V gene are MNHEY and SVGAGI.